This is a list of T cell receptor beta chains from one sample in a study of blood T cell repertoires in COVID-19. The table came from immunoSEQ multiplex PCR; TCRdb's copy has only in-frame clones and leaves some out. Of 350,000 or so clones listed, around nine tenths are singletons. Sequences were obtained from PBMCs or T cells enriched from blood (not recorded which). The receptors here all came from a woman aged 30 to 39 who had been exposed to COVID-19. Each CDR3 is given with its conserved first and last residue. Each record gives: CDR3 DNA, CDR3 protein, J gene, V gene, CDR3 length, D gene, clone size. The D gene is left open where the match is weak. A row's size may be missing; if present it is once, few, many or a size class.

cdr3_nt: TGTGCCAGCAGTGGAAAAAGGATAGGGGGGGGTTCAGAGCAGTTCTTC; cdr3_aa: CASSGKRIGGGSEQFF; j_call: TRBJ2-1; v_call: TRBV6-1; cdr3_length: 16; d_call: NA; clone_size: once
cdr3_nt: TGTGCCAGCAGCTCAGGGGGCTCAGACACTGAAGCTTTCTTT; cdr3_aa: CASSSGGSDTEAFF; j_call: TRBJ1-1; v_call: TRBV5-6; cdr3_length: 14; d_call: TRBD1; clone_size: once
cdr3_nt: TGTGCCAGCAGGAGGTCCGGGACAGGGAATAACTATGGCTACACCTTC; cdr3_aa: CASRRSGTGNNYGYTF; j_call: TRBJ1-2; v_call: TRBV7-3; cdr3_length: 16; d_call: TRBD1; clone_size: NA
cdr3_nt: TGTGCCAGCAGCTTAGCGCACGGACTGGCCGGAAACACCATATATTTT; cdr3_aa: CASSLAHGLAGNTIYF; j_call: TRBJ1-3; v_call: TRBV11-3; cdr3_length: 16; d_call: NA; clone_size: NA
cdr3_nt: TGTGCCAGCAGCCAGAATGGAGCGGGAGAAGAGACCCAGTACTTC; cdr3_aa: CASSQNGAGEETQYF; j_call: TRBJ2-5; v_call: TRBV3-1/TRBV3-2; cdr3_length: 15; d_call: TRBD2; clone_size: once
cdr3_nt: TGTGCCAGCAGCTTAGTAGCGGGAGGGCGTGCGGCCGGGGAGCTGTTTTTT; cdr3_aa: CASSLVAGGRAAGELFF; j_call: TRBJ2-2; v_call: TRBV7-2; cdr3_length: 17; d_call: TRBD2; clone_size: NA
cdr3_nt: TGTGCCAGCAGTCACCCCCCTACCCTAGTGTCTATGGTCGAGCAGTACTTC; cdr3_aa: CASSHPPTLVSMVEQYF; j_call: TRBJ2-7; v_call: TRBV7-9; cdr3_length: 17; d_call: NA; clone_size: NA
cdr3_nt: TGTGCCAGCAGCCAACGAACGAGGGGAAACACCATATATTTT; cdr3_aa: CASSQRTRGNTIYF; j_call: TRBJ1-3; v_call: TRBV14; cdr3_length: 14; d_call: NA; clone_size: NA
cdr3_nt: TGCGCCAGCAGCGCGGTACATGAGCAGTTCTTC; cdr3_aa: CASSAVHEQFF; j_call: TRBJ2-1; v_call: TRBV5-1; cdr3_length: 11; d_call: NA; clone_size: NA
cdr3_nt: TGTGCCAGCCTTATGAGGAGTGGGGCCAACGTCCTGACTTTC; cdr3_aa: CASLMRSGANVLTF; j_call: TRBJ2-6; v_call: TRBV28; cdr3_length: 14; d_call: NA; clone_size: NA
cdr3_nt: TGTGCCAGCAGTTACGGGGCGGGCGGGAGGCTGGAGACCCAGTACTTC; cdr3_aa: CASSYGAGGRLETQYF; j_call: TRBJ2-5; v_call: TRBV6-2/TRBV6-3; cdr3_length: 16; d_call: TRBD2; clone_size: NA
cdr3_nt: TGCAGCGCGAGGGAGGGGTGGGTCACTGAAGCTTTCTTT; cdr3_aa: CSAREGWVTEAFF; j_call: TRBJ1-1; v_call: TRBV29-1; cdr3_length: 13; d_call: NA; clone_size: NA
cdr3_nt: TGTGCCATCCGGGAGAACACTGAAGCTTTCTTT; cdr3_aa: CAIRENTEAFF; j_call: TRBJ1-1; v_call: TRBV10-3; cdr3_length: 11; d_call: NA; clone_size: NA
cdr3_nt: TGTGCCAGCAGCGTAGTCGGACAAACTAGCACAGATACGCAGTATTTT; cdr3_aa: CASSVVGQTSTDTQYF; j_call: TRBJ2-3; v_call: TRBV9; cdr3_length: 16; d_call: NA; clone_size: NA
cdr3_nt: TGCGCCATCAGCCCCAAATTGACCGGGGAGCTGTTTTTT; cdr3_aa: CAISPKLTGELFF; j_call: TRBJ2-2; v_call: TRBV10-2; cdr3_length: 13; d_call: NA; clone_size: NA
cdr3_nt: TGTGCCAGCAGTTTCCAAGGACAGGACACTGAAGCTTTCTTT; cdr3_aa: CASSFQGQDTEAFF; j_call: TRBJ1-1; v_call: TRBV2; cdr3_length: 14; d_call: TRBD1; clone_size: NA
cdr3_nt: TGTGCCAGCAGTTTCAACAGGGTCCCTGAGCAGTTCTTC; cdr3_aa: CASSFNRVPEQFF; j_call: TRBJ2-1; v_call: TRBV28; cdr3_length: 13; d_call: NA; clone_size: NA
cdr3_nt: TGTGCCTGGAGTCAGGGGCGAGATACGCAGTATTTT; cdr3_aa: CAWSQGRDTQYF; j_call: TRBJ2-3; v_call: TRBV30; cdr3_length: 12; d_call: NA; clone_size: NA
cdr3_nt: TGTGCCAGCAGCTTAGACGAGGGTGAGCAGTTCTTC; cdr3_aa: CASSLDEGEQFF; j_call: TRBJ2-1; v_call: TRBV11-2; cdr3_length: 12; d_call: NA; clone_size: NA
cdr3_nt: TGTGCCAGCAGTTCACAGGGGAATCCATCAGATACGCAGTATTTT; cdr3_aa: CASSSQGNPSDTQYF; j_call: TRBJ2-3; v_call: TRBV28; cdr3_length: 15; d_call: TRBD1; clone_size: NA
cdr3_nt: TGTGCCAGCAGACCACGTTCACTCGGGGGGGGGAATGAGCAGTTCTTC; cdr3_aa: CASRPRSLGGGNEQFF; j_call: TRBJ2-1; v_call: TRBV6-7; cdr3_length: 16; d_call: TRBD2; clone_size: NA
cdr3_nt: TGTGCCAGCAGTTCCTCGGCGGGGGGCTACAATGAGCAGTTCTTC; cdr3_aa: CASSSSAGGYNEQFF; j_call: TRBJ2-1; v_call: TRBV28; cdr3_length: 15; d_call: TRBD2; clone_size: NA